These T cell receptor beta chains were read from a single sample in a study of T cells in tumors after PD-1 blockade. The data were produced by immunoSEQ multiplex PCR, yet TCRdb's version contains in-frame clones alone and is incomplete. The sample lists tens of thousands of clones, over 65% seen once, with approximately 4.5% in the top ten. The specimen comprised PBMCs, sampled after anti-PD-1 treatment. The source of these receptors is a human donor with basal cell carcinoma. The CDR3 runs from the conserved cysteine through the conserved F or W. D genes are given only for firm matches. Part of the rows lack a size; the others show once, few, many or a class for expanded clones.

J gene	clone size	D gene	V gene	CDR3 protein	CDR3 DNA
TRBJ2-3	few	NA	TRBV7-2	CASSSWPRGSVDTQYF	TGTGCCAGCAGCTCCTGGCCAAGGGGGTCCGTGGATACGCAGTATTTT
TRBJ2-3	NA	TRBD1	TRBV19	CASSSQGSDTQYF	TGTGCCAGTAGTTCACAGGGGTCAGATACGCAGTATTTT
TRBJ1-1	NA	NA	TRBV25-1	CASSDRTWGEAFF	TGTGCCAGCAGTGACAGGACCTGGGGTGAAGCTTTCTTT
TRBJ1-1	NA	TRBD1	TRBV6-5	CASSYRQGATEAFF	TGTGCCAGCAGTTATAGACAGGGTGCCACTGAAGCTTTCTTT
TRBJ2-5	NA	NA	TRBV25-1	CASSDQFGRETQYF	TGTGCCAGCAGTGATCAGTTCGGCAGGGAGACCCAGTACTTC
TRBJ1-2	few	TRBD1	TRBV3-1/TRBV3-2	CASSPVGGQGFNYGYTF	TGTGCCAGCAGCCCCGTGGGGGGACAGGGTTTTAACTATGGCTACACCTTC
TRBJ2-3	once	NA	TRBV5-1	CASSLGLANIDTQYF	TGCGCCAGCAGCTTGGGTCTAGCCAACATAGATACGCAGTATTTT
TRBJ2-3	NA	TRBD2	TRBV14	CASSQDQAGPTDTQYF	TGTGCCAGCAGCCAAGATCAAGCGGGGCCCACAGATACGCAGTATTTT
TRBJ2-7	NA	NA	TRBV19	CASSIATENPYEQYF	TGTGCCAGTAGTATAGCCACAGAGAACCCCTACGAGCAGTACTTC
TRBJ2-5	NA	TRBD1	TRBV27	CASSLSILTGTGFGETQYF	TGTGCCAGCAGTTTATCCATTCTTACCGGGACAGGGTTTGGAGAGACCCAGTACTTC
TRBJ2-1	once	NA	TRBV19	CASSITYNEQFF	TGTGCCAGTAGTATAACTTACAATGAGCAGTTCTTC
TRBJ1-1	few	TRBD1	TRBV10-3	CAISESTGGNTEAFF	TGTGCCATCAGTGAGTCGACAGGGGGGAACACTGAAGCTTTCTTT
TRBJ2-7	few	TRBD1	TRBV5-1	CASSEEGTGGSAQYF	TGCGCCAGCAGCGAGGAAGGGACAGGGGGCTCAGCGCAGTACTTC
TRBJ1-5	once	NA	TRBV2	CASSDSDSGNQPQHF	TGTGCCAGCAGTGATTCAGATTCTGGCAATCAGCCCCAGCATTTT
TRBJ1-1	NA	NA	TRBV10-2	CASSEWHENTEAFF	TGCGCCAGCAGTGAATGGCACGAGAACACTGAAGCTTTCTTT
TRBJ2-7	NA	NA	TRBV5-1	CASSPKWGDTYEQYF	TGCGCCAGCAGCCCCAAATGGGGCGATACCTACGAGCAGTACTTC
TRBJ2-5	NA	NA	TRBV4-1	CASSSFPDGRRMETQYF	TGCGCCAGCAGCTCCTTCCCCGACGGGCGTAGGATGGAGACCCAGTACTTC
TRBJ2-2	NA	NA	TRBV5-5	CASSRPDTSNTGELFF	TGTGCCAGCAGCCGCCCCGACACCTCGAACACCGGGGAGCTGTTTTTT
TRBJ1-1	NA	NA	TRBV3-1/TRBV3-2	CASSPPKKANTEAFF	TGTGCCAGCAGCCCTCCCAAGAAGGCAAACACTGAAGCTTTCTTT